This TCR beta chain was observed in a study of STAT5B mutations in CD4+ large granular lymphocyte leukemia. Study conclusions and caveats: TRBV06-family usage was enriched in top patient clones (8/27) versus controls (2/35).

Concerning this clone itself: What it binds is unknown.

The repertoire was sequenced with immunoSEQ multiplex PCR; TCRdb's copy has only in-frame clones and lacks some. The sample yields 30,000 to 40,000 clones, 76% seen once. The CDR3 is 11 residues long. V was cut by 3 bases and J by 5 bases, with 5 bases left in between. Germline V gene sequence: CDR1 SGHTA, CDR2 FQGNSA. The specimen was CD4+ T cells from blood buffy coats. V is TRBV7-2 and J is TRBJ2-7, with D possibly matching TRBD2 (5 bases). The TCR comes from a human donor in good health. As DNA, the CDR3 is TGTGCCAGCAGCTTCGGGAACGAGCAGTACTTC. Translation: CASSFGNEQYF.